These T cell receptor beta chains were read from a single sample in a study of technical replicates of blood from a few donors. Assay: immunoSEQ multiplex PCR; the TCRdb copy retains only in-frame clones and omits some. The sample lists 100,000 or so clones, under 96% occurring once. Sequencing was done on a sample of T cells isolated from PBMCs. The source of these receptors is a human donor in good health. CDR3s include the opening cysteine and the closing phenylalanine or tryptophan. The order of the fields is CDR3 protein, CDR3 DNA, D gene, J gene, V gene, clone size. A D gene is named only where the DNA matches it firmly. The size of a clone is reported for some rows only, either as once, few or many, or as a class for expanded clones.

CDR3: CASSTSGSQFF
DNA: TGCGCCAGCAGCACGAGCGGGTCGCAGTTCTTC
D: -
J: TRBJ2-1
V: TRBV5-1
size: -

CDR3: CASSFGGGAFNEQYF
DNA: TGCGCCAGCAGCTTCGGCGGGGGGGCCTTCAACGAGCAGTACTTC
D: TRBD2
J: TRBJ2-7
V: TRBV5-1
size: -

CDR3: CAWRGVGGAVQETQYF
DNA: TGTGCCTGGAGGGGAGTCGGGGGGGCTGTGCAAGAGACCCAGTACTTC
D: TRBD2
J: TRBJ2-5
V: TRBV30
size: -

CDR3: CASSRLAGGSNTGELFF
DNA: TGCGCCAGCAGCCGACTAGCGGGGGGGTCGAACACCGGGGAGCTGTTTTTT
D: TRBD2
J: TRBJ2-2
V: TRBV5-1
size: -

CDR3: CASSPSWTEIYEQYF
DNA: TGTGCCAGCAGTCCCTCCTGGACAGAGATCTACGAGCAGTACTTC
D: -
J: TRBJ2-7
V: TRBV27
size: -

CDR3: CASSIGTGRYNSPLHF
DNA: TGTGCCAGTAGTATCGGAACCGGGAGGTATAATTCACCCCTCCACTTT
D: -
J: TRBJ1-6
V: TRBV19
size: -

CDR3: CASSEDGGRRELFF
DNA: TGTGCCAGCAGTGAAGATGGAGGTCGGAGGGAACTGTTTTTT
D: -
J: TRBJ1-4
V: TRBV6-1
size: -

CDR3: CASSGPWAGKSTGELFF
DNA: TGTGCCAGCAGTGGTCCCTGGGCGGGAAAGTCCACCGGGGAGCTGTTTTTT
D: -
J: TRBJ2-2
V: TRBV28
size: -

CDR3: CASSPGGRGSGNTIYF
DNA: TGCGCCAGCAGCCCCGGCGGCAGGGGCAGTGGAAACACCATATATTTT
D: -
J: TRBJ1-3
V: TRBV5-1
size: once

CDR3: CASGDRVQQYF
DNA: TGTGCCAGCGGGGACAGGGTTCAGCAGTACTTC
D: TRBD1
J: TRBJ2-7
V: TRBV2
size: -

CDR3: CASSLDTGQSYNEQFF
DNA: TGTGCCAGCAGTTTAGACACGGGACAGTCGTACAATGAGCAGTTCTTC
D: TRBD1
J: TRBJ2-1
V: TRBV27
size: -

CDR3: CASSTDRPTNEKLFF
DNA: TGCGCCAGCAGCACGGACAGGCCAACTAATGAAAAACTGTTTTTT
D: TRBD1
J: TRBJ1-4
V: TRBV5-1
size: -

CDR3: CASSDRGATDTQYF
DNA: TGTGCCAGTTCCGACAGGGGGGCCACAGATACGCAGTATTTT
D: TRBD1
J: TRBJ2-3
V: TRBV19
size: -

CDR3: CSALPFRGAGYGYTF
DNA: TGCAGCGCTCTTCCCTTCCGGGGCGCGGGGTATGGCTACACCTTC
D: -
J: TRBJ1-2
V: TRBV29-1
size: once

CDR3: CASRLMNTEAFF
DNA: TGTGCCAGCAGACTTATGAACACTGAAGCTTTCTTT
D: -
J: TRBJ1-1
V: TRBV2
size: -

CDR3: CASSLVWTGEGQPQHF
DNA: TGTGCCAGCAGTTTAGTGTGGACAGGGGAGGGACAGCCCCAGCATTTT
D: TRBD1
J: TRBJ1-5
V: TRBV28
size: -

CDR3: CASSVGLAGGYNEQFF
DNA: TGCGCCAGCAGCGTGGGACTAGCGGGGGGGTACAATGAGCAGTTCTTC
D: TRBD2
J: TRBJ2-1
V: TRBV5-1
size: -

CDR3: CASSLLGQGADLNTEAFF
DNA: TGTGCCAGCAGTTTATTAGGACAGGGGGCTGATTTGAACACTGAAGCTTTCTTT
D: TRBD1
J: TRBJ1-1
V: TRBV28
size: -

CDR3: CSVFGVAGAHNEQFF
DNA: TGCAGCGTTTTTGGCGTGGCGGGGGCCCACAATGAGCAGTTCTTC
D: -
J: TRBJ2-1
V: TRBV29-1
size: -

CDR3: CASSVGQGNQPQHF
DNA: TGCGCCAGCAGCGTGGGACAGGGGAATCAGCCCCAGCATTTT
D: TRBD1
J: TRBJ1-5
V: TRBV5-1
size: -

CDR3: CAWSVLSGDTGELFF
DNA: TGTGCCTGGAGTGTACTATCGGGGGACACCGGGGAGCTGTTTTTT
D: -
J: TRBJ2-2
V: TRBV30
size: -

CDR3: CASSPTGLAGLQETQYF
DNA: TGTGCCAGCAGCCCGACCGGACTAGCGGGGCTCCAAGAGACCCAGTACTTC
D: TRBD2
J: TRBJ2-5
V: TRBV14
size: -

CDR3: CGQQTGLNTEAFF
DNA: TGTGGCCAGCAGACAGGGTTGAACACTGAAGCTTTCTTT
D: TRBD1
J: TRBJ1-1
V: TRBV7-9
size: -

CDR3: CASSFLPVGTGGNQPQHF
DNA: TGCGCCAGCAGCTTCCTTCCAGTGGGGACGGGGGGCAATCAGCCCCAGCATTTT
D: -
J: TRBJ1-5
V: TRBV5-1
size: -

CDR3: CASSESGGTYNEQFF
DNA: TGCGCCAGCAGTGAGTCCGGGGGAACTTACAATGAGCAGTTCTTC
D: -
J: TRBJ2-1
V: TRBV10-1
size: -

CDR3: CASSQDSVETQYF
DNA: TGCGCCAGCAGCCAAGATTCGGTGGAGACCCAGTACTTC
D: -
J: TRBJ2-5
V: TRBV4-1
size: -

CDR3: CASGLVRGFRETQYF
DNA: TGTGCTAGTGGTTTGGTAAGAGGCTTTCGAGAGACCCAGTACTTC
D: -
J: TRBJ2-5
V: TRBV12-5
size: -

CDR3: CASSQDPGGSNTGELFF
DNA: TGCGCCAGCAGCCAAGATCCGGGGGGCTCGAACACCGGGGAGCTGTTTTTT
D: -
J: TRBJ2-2
V: TRBV4-1
size: -

CDR3: CASSSLVAGGVTTGELFF
DNA: TGTGCCAGCAGCTCGTTAGTTGCGGGGGGGGTCACCACCGGGGAGCTGTTTTTT
D: TRBD2
J: TRBJ2-2
V: TRBV7-6
size: -

CDR3: CASSLGLAGPYEQYF
DNA: TGTGCCAGCAGTTTAGGACTAGCGGGCCCCTACGAGCAGTACTTC
D: TRBD2
J: TRBJ2-7
V: TRBV28
size: -

CDR3: CASSPLREVNTGELFF
DNA: TGTGCCAGCAGCCCCTTGCGGGAGGTGAACACCGGGGAGCTGTTTTTT
D: TRBD2
J: TRBJ2-2
V: TRBV7-6
size: once

CDR3: CSDDRGWGYTF
DNA: TGCAGCGACGACAGGGGCTGGGGCTACACCTTC
D: TRBD1
J: TRBJ1-2
V: TRBV29-1
size: few

CDR3: CASSEALLFGGRAYEQYF
DNA: TGTGCCAGCAGTGAAGCGCTTCTTTTCGGTGGGAGGGCCTACGAGCAGTACTTC
D: TRBD2
J: TRBJ2-7
V: TRBV6-1
size: -

CDR3: CATKRDDNEQFF
DNA: TGTGCCACCAAGAGGGATGACAATGAGCAGTTCTTC
D: -
J: TRBJ2-1
V: TRBV2
size: -

CDR3: CASSPSQGASTDTQYF
DNA: TGTGCCAGCAGTCCCTCCCAGGGGGCATCCACAGATACGCAGTATTTT
D: TRBD1
J: TRBJ2-3
V: TRBV28
size: -

CDR3: CASIGTSSTDTQYF
DNA: TGTGCCAGCATCGGGACTAGCAGCACAGATACGCAGTATTTT
D: TRBD2
J: TRBJ2-3
V: TRBV2
size: -

CDR3: CASYPQRGTDTQYF
DNA: TGTGCCAGCTACCCGCAGCGGGGCACAGATACGCAGTATTTT
D: -
J: TRBJ2-3
V: TRBV7-9
size: -

CDR3: CASSLRGDRGRNEQYF
DNA: TGTGCCAGCAGCTTACGGGGGGACAGGGGGAGGAACGAGCAGTACTTC
D: TRBD1
J: TRBJ2-7
V: TRBV7-9
size: -

CDR3: CATSREQGRTDTQYF
DNA: TGTGCCACCAGCAGAGAACAGGGCCGCACAGATACGCAGTATTTT
D: -
J: TRBJ2-3
V: TRBV15
size: -

CDR3: CASSQDQGAEQYF
DNA: TGTGCCAGCAGCCAAGACCAGGGTGCCGAGCAGTACTTC
D: -
J: TRBJ2-7
V: TRBV4-2
size: -

CDR3: CASSIQGAGYEQYF
DNA: TGTGCCAGCAGTATTCAGGGGGCCGGGTACGAGCAGTACTTC
D: TRBD1
J: TRBJ2-7
V: TRBV2
size: -

CDR3: CASTPLGATGELFF
DNA: TGTGCCAGCACCCCCCTAGGGGCAACCGGGGAGCTGTTTTTT
D: -
J: TRBJ2-2
V: TRBV27
size: -

CDR3: CASSLNPSDFTDTQYF
DNA: TGTGCCAGCAGCTTAAACCCCTCGGACTTCACAGATACGCAGTATTTT
D: -
J: TRBJ2-3
V: TRBV7-3
size: -

CDR3: CASSLGIRVAPGELFF
DNA: TGTGCCAGCAGCTTGGGTATCCGGGTTGCCCCGGGGGAGCTGTTTTTT
D: -
J: TRBJ2-2
V: TRBV5-4
size: -

CDR3: CASSLSRLWEQFF
DNA: TGTGCCAGCAGCTTATCTCGACTCTGGGAGCAGTTCTTC
D: -
J: TRBJ2-1
V: TRBV7-9
size: -

CDR3: CASSHQSGLATHEQFF
DNA: TGTGCCAGCAGCCACCAATCGGGACTAGCGACCCATGAGCAGTTCTTC
D: TRBD2
J: TRBJ2-1
V: TRBV7-3
size: -

CDR3: CASRRDISSGNTIYF
DNA: TGTGCCAGCAGGAGGGACATATCCTCTGGAAACACCATATATTTT
D: -
J: TRBJ1-3
V: TRBV6-5
size: once

CDR3: CASWSGRVLLEYNEQFF
DNA: TGTGCCAGCTGGAGCGGGAGGGTCCTGTTAGAGTACAATGAGCAGTTCTTC
D: TRBD2
J: TRBJ2-1
V: TRBV2
size: -

CDR3: CASSPGTSGLQETQYF
DNA: TGTGCCAGCAGTCCGGGGACTAGCGGGTTGCAAGAGACCCAGTACTTC
D: TRBD2
J: TRBJ2-5
V: TRBV27
size: -

CDR3: CASSLSLGYTF
DNA: TGTGCCAGCAGCCTCTCCCTTGGCTACACCTTC
D: -
J: TRBJ1-2
V: TRBV28
size: -

CDR3: CASSLDFGSPLHF
DNA: TGTGCCAGCAGCTTAGATTTCGGTTCACCCCTCCACTTT
D: -
J: TRBJ1-6
V: TRBV11-3
size: -

CDR3: CASSLKGRGIFEQYF
DNA: TGTGCCAGCAGTTTAAAAGGCAGGGGAATATTCGAGCAGTACTTC
D: -
J: TRBJ2-7
V: TRBV27
size: -

CDR3: CASSQLQAGPNNEQFF
DNA: TGTGCCAGCAGCCAACTCCAAGCGGGCCCAAACAATGAGCAGTTCTTC
D: -
J: TRBJ2-1
V: TRBV9
size: -

CDR3: CASSIRLAGGPKHIQYF
DNA: TGTGCCAGTAGTATACGTCTAGCGGGGGGACCCAAACACATTCAGTACTTC
D: TRBD2
J: TRBJ2-4
V: TRBV19
size: -